What follows are 9 T cell receptor beta chains derived from one specimen sequenced in a study of cytomegalovirus exposure and HLA in healthy donors. A multiplex PCR was run with 60 Vbeta primers and 13 Jbeta primers. Using immunoSEQ multiplex PCR, the repertoire was profiled, and TCRdb retains in-frame clones only, with some absent. The repertoire consists of 100,000 to 150,000 clones, with 75% to 85% occurring once and the leading ten covering around 3%. Sample: PBMCs. The receptors originated from a male donor in good health and CMV-seronegative.

The chain is built from TRBV10-1 and TRBJ2-7; 7 bases map to TRBD1. Trimming at V came to 4 bases and at J to 2 bases, leaving 2 bases not matched to a gene. This CDR3 comprises 13 residues. Germline V CDR1 and CDR2: WNHNN, SYGVQD (reference sequence). Written as DNA, the CDR3 is TGCGCCAGCAGTGCCAGGGGGACCTACGAGCAGTACTTC. It is translated as CASSARGTYEQYF.

This chain uses TRBV27 with TRBJ2-7, with 8 bases that match TRBD2. This CDR3 comprises 17 residues. Germline values: CDR1 MNHEY, CDR2 SMNVEV (reference sequence). V was clipped by 1 base and J by 6 bases; unmatched bases: 14. The CDR3 bases are TGTGCCAGCAGTTTATGGAGGGGGTTAGCGGGACCCGGCGAGCAGTACTTC. This gives the protein CASSLWRGLAGPGEQYF.

The rearrangement uses TRBV5-6 and TRBJ1-1; D not certain. Germline CDR1 is SGHDT and CDR2 is YYEEEE. The CDR3 runs to 12 residues. V lost 2 bases, J lost 5 bases, and 7 bases lay in between. Here the CDR3 reads CASSFGKTEAFF. The DNA for the CDR3 is TGTGCCAGCAGCTTCGGGAAAACTGAAGCTTTCTTT.

V gene TRBV2 combines with J gene TRBJ2-5; D is possibly TRBD1 (5 bases). Germline CDR1 is SNHLY and CDR2 is FYNNEI. Trimming cost V 6 bases and J 4 bases, with 12 bases left between them. This CDR3 comprises 13 residues. CDR3 protein: CASRRQGGETQYF. In DNA, the CDR3 is TGTGCCAGCAGAAGGCAGGGTGGAGAGACCCAGTACTTC.

V usage is TRBV18 and J usage is TRBJ1-1, with a weak D call TRBD1 (6 bases). CDR1 and CDR2 from the germline V gene are KGHSH and LQKENI. The CDR3 extends over 14 amino acids. Trimming took 5 bases from V and 1 from J, leaving 11 bases between them. The CDR3 sequence: CASSFSRGNTEAFF. The DNA of the CDR3 is TGTGCCAGCTCATTTTCCAGGGGGAACACTGAAGCTTTCTTT.

The CDR3 protein is CAWWAPGEQYF. The CDR3 coding sequence is TGTGCCTGGTGGGCCCCGGGAGAGCAGTACTTC. V usage is TRBV30 and J usage is TRBJ2-7, with TRBD2 as a possible D gene (5 bases). CDR3 size: 11 residues. Trimming removed 5 bases from V and 7 bases from J, with 12 bases in between. Germline V CDR1 and CDR2: GTSNPN, SVGIG (reference sequence).

The rearrangement links TRBV7-2 to TRBJ2-1; tentatively, D is TRBD1 (5 bases). The CDR3 is made up of 13 amino acids. Germline assignment: CDR1 SGHTA and CDR2 FQGNSA. Trimming took 1 base from V and 10 from J, leaving 11 bases between them. In nucleotides, the CDR3 is TGTGCCAGCAGCTTAGGTTGGGGCAGGGAGCAGTTCTTC. The encoded protein is CASSLGWGREQFF.

The chain recombines TRBV9 with TRBJ2-3, with 8 bases matching TRBD2. The CDR3 has 16 amino acids. V dropped 0 bases and J dropped 1; count of bases not matched to a gene: 4. Germline CDR1 SGDLS, CDR2 YYNGEE. This CDR3 reads CASSVVSRGGTDTQYF. The CDR3 DNA is TGTGCCAGCAGCGTAGTGTCGCGGGGGGGCACAGATACGCAGTATTTT.

This clone showed up just once. The rearrangement links TRBV28 to TRBJ1-3; no clear D. The V gene lost 4 bases and the J gene lost 0 bases, with 7 bases spanning the gap. Germline V gene sequence: CDR1 MDHEN, CDR2 SYDVKM. CDR3 size: 14 residues. The CDR3 region has the DNA TGTGCCAGCAGTTCTCTGAGCTCTGGAAACACCATATATTTT. Amino acids: CASSSLSSGNTIYF.